The T cell receptor beta chain described here comes from a study of blood T cell repertoires in COVID-19. Study at large: Collection of acute and convalescent COVID-19 samples took place in the United States, Italy and Spain.

Adults between roughly 18 and 90 years of age took part from under 25 US areas. Grouping used clinical history reported by participants in a survey and questionnaire. Cohort 3 recovered donors had two negative PCRs, clearance, or symptom resolution. The CDR3 has 15 amino acids. CDR1 is SGHTA, CDR2 FQGNSA, per germline. Trimming removed 5 bases from V and 3 bases from J, with 13 bases in between. Generated by immunoSEQ multiplex PCR, the TCRdb table keeps only in-frame clones and is missing some. The sample has 200,000 to 250,000 clones, more than 75% seen once; the top ten hold less than 2%. The genes are TRBV7-2 and TRBJ2-2, with D tentatively TRBD2 (7 bases). This receptor was obtained from a man between 40 and 49 years old who had recovered from COVID-19. Specimen: PBMCs or T cells enriched from blood (not recorded which). The DNA of the CDR3 is TGTGCCAGCAGCGAGGGAGGGGGTGACACCGGGGAGCTGTTTTTT. Protein sequence: CASSEGGGDTGELFF.